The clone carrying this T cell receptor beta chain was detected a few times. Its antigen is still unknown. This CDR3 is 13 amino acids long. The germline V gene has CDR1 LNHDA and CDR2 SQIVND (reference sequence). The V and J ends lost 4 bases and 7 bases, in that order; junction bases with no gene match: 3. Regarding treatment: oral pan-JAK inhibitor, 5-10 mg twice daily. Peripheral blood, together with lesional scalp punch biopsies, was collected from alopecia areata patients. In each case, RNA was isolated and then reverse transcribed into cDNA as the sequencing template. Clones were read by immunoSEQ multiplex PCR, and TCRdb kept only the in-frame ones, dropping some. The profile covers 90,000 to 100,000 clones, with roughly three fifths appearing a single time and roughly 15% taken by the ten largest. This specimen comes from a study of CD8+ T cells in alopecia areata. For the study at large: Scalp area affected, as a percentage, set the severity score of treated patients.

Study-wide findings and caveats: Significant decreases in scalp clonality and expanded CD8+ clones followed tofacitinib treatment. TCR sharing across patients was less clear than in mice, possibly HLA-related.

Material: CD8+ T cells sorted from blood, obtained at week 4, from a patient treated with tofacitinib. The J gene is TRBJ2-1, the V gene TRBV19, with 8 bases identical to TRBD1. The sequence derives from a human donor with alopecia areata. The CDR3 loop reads CASSTGGGNEQFF. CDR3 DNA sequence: TGTGCCAGTAGTACAGGGGGCGGGAATGAGCAGTTCTTC.